This T cell receptor (beta chain) was retrieved from a study of control samples from healthy donors and cancer patients. Assay used: immunoSEQ multiplex PCR; TCRdb lists only in-frame clones, some missing. The repertoire consists of 150,000 or so clones, with roughly 94% occurring once and the leading ten covering 14%. The material sequenced was PBMCs. The TCR originated in a man aged 60 to 69 with colorectal cancer.

CDR3 sequence (DNA): TGTGCCAGCAGTATGCCCCCAACTAATGAAAAACTGTTTTTT. This translates into CASSMPPTNEKLFF. The chain employs TRBV6-5 and TRBJ1-4, with D hard to call. This CDR3 has 14 amino acids. Per the germline V gene, CDR1 is MNHEY and CDR2 is SVGAGI. V lost 5 bases to trimming and J lost 0 bases, with 7 bases between them.